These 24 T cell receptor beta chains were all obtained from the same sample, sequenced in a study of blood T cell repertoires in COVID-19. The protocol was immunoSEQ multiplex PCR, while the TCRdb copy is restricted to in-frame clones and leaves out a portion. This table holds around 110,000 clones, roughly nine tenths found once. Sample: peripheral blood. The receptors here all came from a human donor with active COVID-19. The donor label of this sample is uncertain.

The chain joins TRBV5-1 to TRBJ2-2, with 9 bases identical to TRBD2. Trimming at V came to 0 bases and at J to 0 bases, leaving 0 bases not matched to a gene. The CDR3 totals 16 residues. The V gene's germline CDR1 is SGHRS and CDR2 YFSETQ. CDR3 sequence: CASSLVAGANTGELFF. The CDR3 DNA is TGCGCCAGCAGCTTGGTAGCGGGGGCGAACACCGGGGAGCTGTTTTTT.

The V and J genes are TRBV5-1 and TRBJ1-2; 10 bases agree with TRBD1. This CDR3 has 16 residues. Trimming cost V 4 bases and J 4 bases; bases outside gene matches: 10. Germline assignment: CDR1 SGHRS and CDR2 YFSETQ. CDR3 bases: TGCGCCAGCAGCGCTATTGGGACAGGGGTTCCCTATGGCTACACCTTC. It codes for CASSAIGTGVPYGYTF.

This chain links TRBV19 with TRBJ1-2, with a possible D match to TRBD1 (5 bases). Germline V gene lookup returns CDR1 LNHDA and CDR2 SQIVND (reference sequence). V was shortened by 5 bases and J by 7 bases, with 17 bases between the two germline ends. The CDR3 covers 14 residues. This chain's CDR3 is CASSFLQTVLGYTF. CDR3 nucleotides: TGTGCCAGTAGTTTCCTCCAGACAGTTCTTGGCTACACCTTC.

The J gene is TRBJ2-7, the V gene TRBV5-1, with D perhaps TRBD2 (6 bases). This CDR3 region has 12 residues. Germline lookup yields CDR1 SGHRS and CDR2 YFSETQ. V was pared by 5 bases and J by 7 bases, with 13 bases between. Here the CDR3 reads CASSGPGGEQYF. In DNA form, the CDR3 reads TGCGCCAGCAGTGGACCCGGGGGTGAGCAGTACTTC.

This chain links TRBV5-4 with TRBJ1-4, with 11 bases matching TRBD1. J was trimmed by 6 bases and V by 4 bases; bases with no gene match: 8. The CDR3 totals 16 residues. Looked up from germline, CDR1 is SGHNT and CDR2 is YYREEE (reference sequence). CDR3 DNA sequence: TGTGCCAGCAGCGACAAAGGACAGGGGGCGCATGAAAAACTGTTTTTT. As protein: CASSDKGQGAHEKLFF.

The CDR3 DNA is TGTGCCAGCAGCCGGAAACAGGGGGCTGTTGGTGATGGCTACACCTTC. This gives the protein CASSRKQGAVGDGYTF. The V and J genes are TRBV3-1 (or the pseudogene TRBV3-2) and TRBJ1-2; TRBD1 matches 9 bases. The CDR3 has 16 amino acids. Trimming at V came to 4 bases and at J to 6 bases, leaving 12 bases not matched to a gene. CDR1 LGHDT and CDR2 YNNKEL come from the germline V gene (reference sequence).

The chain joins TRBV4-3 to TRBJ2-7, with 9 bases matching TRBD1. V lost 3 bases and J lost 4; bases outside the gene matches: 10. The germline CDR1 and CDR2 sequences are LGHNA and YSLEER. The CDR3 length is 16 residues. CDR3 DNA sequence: TGCGCCAGCAGCCACTCTTGGACAGGGGAATTGTACGAGCAGTACTTC. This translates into CASSHSWTGELYEQYF.

This chain's CDR3 is CASSPPFSYRVTEAFF. The CDR3 DNA follows: TGTGCCAGCTCACCACCCTTTTCATATCGCGTCACTGAAGCTTTCTTT. This chain uses TRBV18 with TRBJ1-1; D is ambiguous. Germline V CDR1 and CDR2: KGHSH, LQKENI. The V end lost 0 bases, the J end lost 4 bases, and 15 bases lay between the germline ends. This CDR3 is built from 16 residues.

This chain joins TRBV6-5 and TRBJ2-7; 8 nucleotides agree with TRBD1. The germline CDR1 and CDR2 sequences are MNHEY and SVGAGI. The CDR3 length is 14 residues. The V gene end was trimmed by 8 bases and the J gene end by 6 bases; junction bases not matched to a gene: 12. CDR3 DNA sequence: TGTGCCAGCGGCAGGACAGGGACCCCTTTCGAGCAGTACTTC. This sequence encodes CASGRTGTPFEQYF.

The CDR3, as DNA: TGTGCCAGCAGCCCCCGGACAGGTTCTTTCTACGAGCAGTACTTC. It is translated as CASSPRTGSFYEQYF. The chain recombines TRBV9 with TRBJ2-7, with 7 bases lining up with TRBD1. Looked up from germline, CDR1 is SGDLS and CDR2 is YYNGEE. This CDR3 comprises 15 residues. Trimming at V came to 4 bases and at J to 3 bases, leaving 10 bases not matched to a gene.

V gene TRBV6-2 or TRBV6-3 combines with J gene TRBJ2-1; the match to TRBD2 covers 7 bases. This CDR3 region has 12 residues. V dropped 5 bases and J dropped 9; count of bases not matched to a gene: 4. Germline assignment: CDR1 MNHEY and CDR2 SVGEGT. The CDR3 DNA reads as TGTGCCAGCAGTCCACTAGCGATTGAGCAGTTCTTC. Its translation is CASSPLAIEQFF.

CDR3 residues: CASGGQGPYNEQFF. In DNA form, the CDR3 reads TGCGCCAGCGGAGGACAGGGGCCTTACAATGAGCAGTTCTTC. The chain employs TRBV5-1 and TRBJ2-1; 9 bases fit TRBD1. From germline, CDR1 is SGHRS and CDR2 YFSETQ. The CDR3 length is 14 residues. The ends lost 7 bases at V and 4 bases at J; junction bases unmatched: 6. The complete variable domain, with remaining parts taken from reference TRBV5-1 and TRBJ2-1, reads KAGVTQTPRYLIKTRGQQVTLSCSPISGHRSVSWYQQTPGQGLQFLFEYFSETQRNKGNFPGRFSGRQFSNSRSEMNVSTLELGDSALYLCASGGQGPYNEQFFGPGTRLTVL.

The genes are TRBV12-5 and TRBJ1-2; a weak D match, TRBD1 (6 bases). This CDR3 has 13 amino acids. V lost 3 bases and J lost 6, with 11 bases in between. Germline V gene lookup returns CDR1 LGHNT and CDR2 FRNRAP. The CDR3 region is CASGLPGDDGYTF. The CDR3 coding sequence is TGTGCTAGTGGTTTACCAGGGGATGATGGCTACACCTTC.

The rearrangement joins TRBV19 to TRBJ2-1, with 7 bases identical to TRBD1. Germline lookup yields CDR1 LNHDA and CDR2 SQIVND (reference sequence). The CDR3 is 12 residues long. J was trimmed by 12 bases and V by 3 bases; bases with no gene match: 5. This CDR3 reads CASSITGVVQFF. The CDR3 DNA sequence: TGTGCCAGTAGTATCACAGGGGTTGTGCAGTTCTTC. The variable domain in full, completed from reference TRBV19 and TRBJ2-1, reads DGGITQSPKYLFRKEGQNVTLSCEQNLNHDAMYWYRQDPGQGLRLIYYSQIVNDFQKGDIAEGYSVSREKKESFPLTVTSAQKNPTAFYLCASSITGVVQFFGPGTRLTVL.

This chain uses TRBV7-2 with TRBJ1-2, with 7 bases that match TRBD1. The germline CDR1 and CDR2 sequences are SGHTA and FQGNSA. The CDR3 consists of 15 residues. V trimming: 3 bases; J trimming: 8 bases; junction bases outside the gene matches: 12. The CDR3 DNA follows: TGTGCCAGCAGCTTCACGAACGACAGGGCGCGGGGCTACACCTTC. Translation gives CASSFTNDRARGYTF.

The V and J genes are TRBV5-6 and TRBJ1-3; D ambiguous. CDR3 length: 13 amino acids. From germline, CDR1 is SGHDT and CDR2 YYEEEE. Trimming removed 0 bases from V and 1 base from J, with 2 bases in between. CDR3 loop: CASSLASGNTIYF. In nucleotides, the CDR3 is TGTGCCAGCAGCTTGGCTTCTGGAAACACCATATATTTT. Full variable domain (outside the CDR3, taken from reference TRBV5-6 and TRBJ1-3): DAGVTQSPTHLIKTRGQQVTLRCSPKSGHDTVSWYQQALGQGPQFIFQYYEEEERQRGNFPDRFSGHQFPNYSSELNVNALLLGDSALYLCASSLASGNTIYFGEGSWLTVV.

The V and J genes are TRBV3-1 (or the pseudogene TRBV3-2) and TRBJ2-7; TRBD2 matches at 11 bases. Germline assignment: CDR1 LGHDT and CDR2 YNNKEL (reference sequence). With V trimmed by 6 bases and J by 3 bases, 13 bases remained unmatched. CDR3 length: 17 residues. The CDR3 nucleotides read TGTGCCAGCAGAGTACTAGCGGGGGCCACCGACAGCTACGAGCAGTACTTC. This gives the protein CASRVLAGATDSYEQYF.

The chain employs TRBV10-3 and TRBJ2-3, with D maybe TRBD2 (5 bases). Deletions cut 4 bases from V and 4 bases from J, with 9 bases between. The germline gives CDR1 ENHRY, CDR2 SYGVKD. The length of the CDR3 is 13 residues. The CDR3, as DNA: TGTGCCATCAGTGGAGGGTGGTCAGATACGCAGTATTTT. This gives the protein CAISGGWSDTQYF.

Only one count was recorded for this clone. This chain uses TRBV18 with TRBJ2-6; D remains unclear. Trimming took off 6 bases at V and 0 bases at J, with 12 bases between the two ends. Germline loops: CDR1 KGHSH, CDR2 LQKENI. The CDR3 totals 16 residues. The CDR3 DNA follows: TGTGCCAGCTCTGAGCTCGTTAGCTCTGGGGCCAACGTCCTGACTTTC. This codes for CASSELVSSGANVLTF.

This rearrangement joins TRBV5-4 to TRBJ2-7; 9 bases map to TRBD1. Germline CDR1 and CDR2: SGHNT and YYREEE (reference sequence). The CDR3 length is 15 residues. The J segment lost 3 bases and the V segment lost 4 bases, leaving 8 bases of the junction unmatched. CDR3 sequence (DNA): TGTGCCAGCAGCGCTCCCGGGACAGGGAGCTACGAGCAGTACTTC. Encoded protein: CASSAPGTGSYEQYF.

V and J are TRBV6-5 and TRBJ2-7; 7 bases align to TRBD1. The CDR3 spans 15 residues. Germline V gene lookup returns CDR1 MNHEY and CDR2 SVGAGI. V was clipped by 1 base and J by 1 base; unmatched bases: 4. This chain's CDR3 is CASSYFLDRSYEQYF. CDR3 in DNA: TGTGCCAGCAGTTACTTTCTGGACAGGTCCTACGAGCAGTACTTC.

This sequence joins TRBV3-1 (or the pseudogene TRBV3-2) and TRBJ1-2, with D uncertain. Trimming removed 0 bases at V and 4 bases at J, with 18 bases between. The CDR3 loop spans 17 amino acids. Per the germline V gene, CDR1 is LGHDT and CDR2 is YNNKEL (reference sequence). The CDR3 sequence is CASSQDSQPQTTYGYTF. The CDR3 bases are TGTGCCAGCAGCCAAGACAGTCAGCCCCAAACTACCTATGGCTACACCTTC.

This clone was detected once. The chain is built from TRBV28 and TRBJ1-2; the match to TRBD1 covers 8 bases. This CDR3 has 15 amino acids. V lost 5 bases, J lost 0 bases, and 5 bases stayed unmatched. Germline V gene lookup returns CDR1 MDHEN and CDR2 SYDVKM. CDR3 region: CASSPRGPTNYGYTF. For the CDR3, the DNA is TGTGCCAGCAGTCCCAGGGGGCCAACTAACTATGGCTACACCTTC.

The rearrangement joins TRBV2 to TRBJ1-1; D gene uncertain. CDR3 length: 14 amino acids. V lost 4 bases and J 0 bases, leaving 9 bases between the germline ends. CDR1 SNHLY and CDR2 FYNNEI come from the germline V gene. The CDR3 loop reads CASSVTLVNTEAFF. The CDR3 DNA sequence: TGTGCCAGCAGTGTGACATTGGTGAACACTGAAGCTTTCTTT.